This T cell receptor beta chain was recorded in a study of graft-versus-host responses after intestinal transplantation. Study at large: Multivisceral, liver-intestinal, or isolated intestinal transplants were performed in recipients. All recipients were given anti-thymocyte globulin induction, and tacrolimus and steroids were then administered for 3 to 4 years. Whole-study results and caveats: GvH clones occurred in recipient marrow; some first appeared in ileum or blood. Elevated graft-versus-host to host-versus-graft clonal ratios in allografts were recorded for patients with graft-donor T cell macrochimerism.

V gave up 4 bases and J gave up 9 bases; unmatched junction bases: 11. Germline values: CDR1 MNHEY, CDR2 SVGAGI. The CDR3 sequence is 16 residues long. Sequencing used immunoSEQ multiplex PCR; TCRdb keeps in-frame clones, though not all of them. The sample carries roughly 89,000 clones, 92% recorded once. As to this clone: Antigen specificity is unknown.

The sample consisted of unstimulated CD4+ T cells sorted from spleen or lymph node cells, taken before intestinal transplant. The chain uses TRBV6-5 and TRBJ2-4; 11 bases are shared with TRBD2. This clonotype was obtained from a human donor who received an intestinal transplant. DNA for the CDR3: TGTGCCAGCAGTTCAACGACTAGCGGGGCCTCCTTCATTCAGTACTTC. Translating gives CASSSTTSGASFIQYF.